This T cell receptor beta chain was recorded in a study of molecular identifiers for immune sequencing clone quantification. Study-level points and caveats: In naive cells, clones above 20 RNA copies held under 1% of molecules, whereas in effector cells they held over 98%.

Library preparation followed earlier protocols using designated TCR primers. TCRdb re-derived calls from the PCR reads in MiXCR, one entry per CDR3 protein. The sample holds 460,000 or so distinct CDR3 sequences, less than 30% seen once. CD8+CD4-CCR7+CD45RA+ cells were sorted as naive CD8 T cells. This clonotype has ten or more counts. The antigen is undetermined. Sequencing was carried out using naive CD8+ T cells from blood, with Jurkat cell RNA spiked in. As to subset: FACS-sorted CD8+CD4-CCR7+CD45RA+ naive T cells. The clonotype originates from a human donor in good health. Some libraries in this study had Jurkat cell RNA spiked in.

CDR3 DNA: TGTGCCAGCAGCCCAGACCTTCCCGGGGAGCTGTTTTTT. It encodes CASSPDLPGELFF. J is TRBJ2-2 and V is TRBV5-5, with D hard to call. CDR1 and CDR2 from the germline V gene are SGHKS and YYEKEE (reference sequence). This CDR3 spans 13 amino acids. Trimming removed 4 bases at V and 6 bases at J, with 10 bases between.